Listed below are T cell receptor beta chains from one sample, sequenced in a study of CD8+ T cells in alopecia areata. Profiled with immunoSEQ multiplex PCR; TCRdb holds only in-frame clones, not every one. There are 150,000 or so clones in the sample; 45% to 60% occur only once, and 6% to 7% lies in the top ten. Sequencing used CD4+ T cells sorted from blood. These receptors were collected from a human donor with alopecia areata. Each CDR3 is given with its conserved first and last residue. The order of the fields is V gene, clone size, D gene, J gene, CDR3 protein, CDR3 DNA. A D gene is named only where the DNA matches it firmly. Clone size appears in some rows only: once, few, many, or a class for an expanded clone.

>TRBV4-1|NA|NA|TRBJ2-1
CASSHIGLNVSNEQFF
TGCGCCAGCAGCCACATAGGACTGAATGTGAGCAATGAGCAGTTCTTC
>TRBV29-1|NA|TRBD1|TRBJ1-1
CSVGTGTEAFF
TGCAGCGTCGGGACAGGCACTGAAGCTTTCTTT
>TRBV23-1|NA|NA|TRBJ2-1
CASRHTRAASEQFF
TGCGCCAGCAGGCACACGCGAGCGGCTAGCGAGCAGTTCTTC
>TRBV20-1|few|NA|TRBJ2-1
CSAGTSNEQFF
TGCAGTGCCGGGACTTCCAATGAGCAGTTCTTC
>TRBV19|few|NA|TRBJ1-5
CASSRSPAEPQHF
TGTGCCAGTAGTCGGTCGCCGGCGGAGCCCCAGCATTTT
>TRBV5-1|NA|NA|TRBJ2-3
CASSEGSTDTQYF
TGCGCCAGCAGCGAGGGGAGCACAGATACGCAGTATTTT
>TRBV30|NA|TRBD1|TRBJ2-5
CAWSAVTGIQETQYF
TGTGCCTGGAGTGCCGTGACAGGGATCCAAGAGACCCAGTACTTC
>TRBV29-1|few|NA|TRBJ1-1
CSVGARENTEAFF
TGCAGCGTTGGGGCCAGGGAGAACACTGAAGCTTTCTTT
>TRBV29-1|NA|NA|TRBJ2-1
CSVGRLGRYNEQFF
TGCAGCGTTGGGAGACTGGGACGGTACAATGAGCAGTTCTTC
>TRBV25-1|few|NA|TRBJ2-1
CASSEYLYNEQFF
TGTGCCAGCAGTGAATATCTGTACAATGAGCAGTTCTTC
>TRBV2|NA|TRBD1|TRBJ2-1
CASELDRGRNNEQFF
TGTGCCAGCGAATTGGACAGGGGTCGGAACAATGAGCAGTTCTTC
>TRBV5-1|few|NA|TRBJ2-3
CASTQNPSSTDTQYF
TGCGCCAGCACTCAAAACCCTTCTAGCACAGATACGCAGTATTTT
>TRBV29-1|NA|NA|TRBJ1-1
CSVLDRKNTEAFF
TGCAGCGTTCTCGACAGGAAAAACACTGAAGCTTTCTTT
>TRBV28|few|TRBD2|TRBJ2-1
CASSPGLENEQFF
TGTGCCAGCAGCCCCGGACTAGAGAATGAGCAGTTCTTC
>TRBV29-1|few|NA|TRBJ2-5
CSVGRINMVQETQYF
TGCAGCGTTGGTAGGATCAATATGGTCCAAGAGACCCAGTACTTC
>TRBV29-1|NA|NA|TRBJ2-1
CSVGGYRVPHNEQFF
TGCAGCGTGGGAGGGTACAGGGTCCCGCACAATGAGCAGTTCTTC
>TRBV23-1|NA|TRBD1|TRBJ1-1
CASSHRDRANTEAFF
TGCGCCAGCAGTCACCGCGACAGGGCGAACACTGAAGCTTTCTTT
>TRBV9|NA|NA|TRBJ1-2
CASSVESGAGYTF
TGTGCCAGCAGCGTAGAGTCAGGGGCTGGCTACACCTTC